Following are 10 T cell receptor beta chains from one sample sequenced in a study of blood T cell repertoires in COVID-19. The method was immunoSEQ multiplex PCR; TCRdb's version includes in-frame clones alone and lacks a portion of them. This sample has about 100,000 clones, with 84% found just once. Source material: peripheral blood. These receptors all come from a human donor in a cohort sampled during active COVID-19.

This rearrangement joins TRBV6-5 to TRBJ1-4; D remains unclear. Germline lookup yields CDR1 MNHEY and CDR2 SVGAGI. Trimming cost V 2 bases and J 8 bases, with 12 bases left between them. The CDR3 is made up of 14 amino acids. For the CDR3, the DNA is TGTGCCAGCAGTTACAGTGAAGCGCGGGAAAAACTGTTTTTT. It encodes CASSYSEAREKLFF.

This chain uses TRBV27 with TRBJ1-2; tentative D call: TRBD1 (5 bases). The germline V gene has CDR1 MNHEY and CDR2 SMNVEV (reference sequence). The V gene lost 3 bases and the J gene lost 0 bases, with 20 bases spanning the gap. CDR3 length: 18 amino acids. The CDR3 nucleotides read TGTGCCAGCAGTTTCAAGCCCTATCCGGGGGGGACTAACTATGGCTACACCTTC. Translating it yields CASSFKPYPGGTNYGYTF.

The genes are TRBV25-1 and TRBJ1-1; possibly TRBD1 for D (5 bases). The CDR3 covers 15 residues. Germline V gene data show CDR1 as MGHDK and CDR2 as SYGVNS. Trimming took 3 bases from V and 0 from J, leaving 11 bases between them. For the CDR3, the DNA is TGTGCCAGCAGTGATGCGGGGCAGATGAACACTGAAGCTTTCTTT. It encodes CASSDAGQMNTEAFF. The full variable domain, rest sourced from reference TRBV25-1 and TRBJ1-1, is EADIYQTPRYLVIGTGKKITLECSQTMGHDKMYWYQQDPGMELHLIHYSYGVNSTEKGDLSSESTVSRIRTEHFPLTLESARPSHTSQYLCASSDAGQMNTEAFFGQGTRLTVV.

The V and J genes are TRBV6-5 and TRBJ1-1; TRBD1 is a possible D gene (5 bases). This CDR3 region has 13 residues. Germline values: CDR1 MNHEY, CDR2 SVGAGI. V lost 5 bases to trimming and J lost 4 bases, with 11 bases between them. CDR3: CASSPSGGTEAFF. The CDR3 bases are TGTGCCAGCAGTCCATCGGGGGGCACTGAAGCTTTCTTT.

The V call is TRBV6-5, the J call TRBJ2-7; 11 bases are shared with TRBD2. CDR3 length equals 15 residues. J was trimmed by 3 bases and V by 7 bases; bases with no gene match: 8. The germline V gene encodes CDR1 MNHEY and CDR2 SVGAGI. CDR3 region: CASTPTSGTVYEQYF. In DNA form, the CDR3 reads TGTGCCAGCACCCCGACTAGCGGGACCGTCTACGAGCAGTACTTC.

The CDR3 region is CASSSEGRNYNEQFF. The CDR3 DNA is TGTGCCAGCAGTTCGGAGGGCCGCAACTACAATGAGCAGTTCTTC. The chain is built from TRBV27 and TRBJ2-1; D may be TRBD2 (6 bases). V lost 4 bases and J lost 3, with 13 bases in between. This CDR3 is 15 amino acids long. The germline gives CDR1 MNHEY, CDR2 SMNVEV (reference sequence).

The CDR3 spells CASSPRVFDGYTF. CDR3 bases: TGTGCCAGCAGCCCCAGGGTTTTTGATGGCTACACCTTC. This chain uses TRBV5-4 with TRBJ1-2; D is perhaps TRBD1 (5 bases). Germline CDR1 and CDR2: SGHNT and YYREEE (reference sequence). The germline V and J ends were trimmed by 4 bases and 6 bases, with 13 bases remaining between them. The CDR3 is 13 amino acids.

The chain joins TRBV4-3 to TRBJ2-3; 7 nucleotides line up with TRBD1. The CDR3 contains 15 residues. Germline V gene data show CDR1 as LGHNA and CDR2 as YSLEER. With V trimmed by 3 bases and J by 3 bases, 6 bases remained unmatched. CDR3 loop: CASSQSQGWTDTQYF. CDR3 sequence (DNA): TGCGCCAGCAGCCAGTCACAGGGGTGGACAGATACGCAGTATTTT.

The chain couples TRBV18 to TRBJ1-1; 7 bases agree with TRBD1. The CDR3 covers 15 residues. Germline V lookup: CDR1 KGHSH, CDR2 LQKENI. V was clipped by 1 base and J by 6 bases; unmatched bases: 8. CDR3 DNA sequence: TGTGCCAGCTCACCACAGGGGGCACCCCCCGCTGAAGCTTTCTTT. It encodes CASSPQGAPPAEAFF.

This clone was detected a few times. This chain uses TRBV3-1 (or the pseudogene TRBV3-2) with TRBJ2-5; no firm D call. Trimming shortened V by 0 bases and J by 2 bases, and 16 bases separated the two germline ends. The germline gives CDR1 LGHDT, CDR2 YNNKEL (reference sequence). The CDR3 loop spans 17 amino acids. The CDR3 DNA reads TGTGCCAGCAGCCAAGAAAAGAAGCTCCCCGGGCAAGAGACCCAGTACTTC. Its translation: CASSQEKKLPGQETQYF.